The T cell receptor (beta chain) under discussion was sequenced for a study of graft-versus-host responses after intestinal transplantation. For the study at large: The transplants performed in recipients were multivisceral, liver-intestinal, or isolated intestinal.

CDR1 is LGHNA, CDR2 YSLEER, per germline. The CDR3 has 16 residues. V was clipped by 1 base and J by 4 bases; unmatched bases: 8. With respect to this clone: Antigen specificity is unknown.

Data came from immunoSEQ multiplex PCR; TCRdb stores just in-frame clones and leaves some out. The table lists 100,000 or so clones, approximately 90% of them singletons. The receptor's source is a human donor who received an intestinal transplant. V is TRBV4-3 and J is TRBJ1-1, with TRBD1 identical over 8 bases. The sample consisted of unstimulated CD4+ T cells sorted from spleen or lymph node cells, taken before intestinal transplant. This CDR3 is CASSQVGQGGRTEAFF. The CDR3 DNA reads as TGCGCCAGCAGCCAAGTAGGACAGGGAGGCCGCACTGAAGCTTTCTTT.